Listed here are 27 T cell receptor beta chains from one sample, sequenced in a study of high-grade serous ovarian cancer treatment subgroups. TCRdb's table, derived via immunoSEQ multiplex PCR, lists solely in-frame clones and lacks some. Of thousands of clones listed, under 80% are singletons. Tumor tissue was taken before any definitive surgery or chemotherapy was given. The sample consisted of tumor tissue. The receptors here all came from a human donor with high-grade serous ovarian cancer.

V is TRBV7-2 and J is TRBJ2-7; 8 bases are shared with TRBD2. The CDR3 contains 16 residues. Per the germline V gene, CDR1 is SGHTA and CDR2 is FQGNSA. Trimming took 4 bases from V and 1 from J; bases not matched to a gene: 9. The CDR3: CASSSGGLASSYEQYF. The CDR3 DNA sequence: TGTGCCAGCAGCTCCGGAGGACTAGCTTCGTCCTACGAGCAGTACTTC.

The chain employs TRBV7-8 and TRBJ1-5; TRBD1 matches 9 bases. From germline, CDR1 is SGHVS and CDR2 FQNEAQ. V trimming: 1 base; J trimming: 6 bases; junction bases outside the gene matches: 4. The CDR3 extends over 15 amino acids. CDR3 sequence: CASSLVDRGGQPQHF. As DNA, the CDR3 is TGTGCCAGCAGCTTAGTGGACAGGGGAGGTCAGCCCCAGCATTTT.

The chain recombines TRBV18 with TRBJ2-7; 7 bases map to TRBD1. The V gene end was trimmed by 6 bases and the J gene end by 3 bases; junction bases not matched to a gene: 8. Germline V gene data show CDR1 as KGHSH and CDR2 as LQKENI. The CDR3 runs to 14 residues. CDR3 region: CASSTGTANYEQYF. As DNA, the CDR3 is TGTGCCAGCTCGACCGGGACAGCTAACTACGAGCAGTACTTC.

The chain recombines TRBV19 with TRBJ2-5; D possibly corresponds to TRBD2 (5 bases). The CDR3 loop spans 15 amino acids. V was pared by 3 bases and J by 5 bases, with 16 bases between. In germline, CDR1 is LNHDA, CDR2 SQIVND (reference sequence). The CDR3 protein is CASSIARDHGETQYF. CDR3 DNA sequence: TGTGCCAGTAGTATTGCACGGGATCACGGGGAGACCCAGTACTTC.

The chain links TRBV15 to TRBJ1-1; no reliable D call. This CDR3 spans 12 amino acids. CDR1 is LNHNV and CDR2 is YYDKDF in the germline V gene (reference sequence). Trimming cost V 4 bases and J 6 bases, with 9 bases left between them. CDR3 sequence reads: CATSTGGSEAFF. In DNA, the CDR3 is TGTGCCACCAGCACAGGTGGATCTGAAGCTTTCTTT.

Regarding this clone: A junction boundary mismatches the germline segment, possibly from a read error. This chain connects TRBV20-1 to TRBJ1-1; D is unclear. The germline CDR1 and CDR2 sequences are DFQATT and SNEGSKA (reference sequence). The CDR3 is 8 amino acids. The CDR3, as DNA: TGCAGTGCTAGAGGCCTGTACTTT. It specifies CSARGLYF.

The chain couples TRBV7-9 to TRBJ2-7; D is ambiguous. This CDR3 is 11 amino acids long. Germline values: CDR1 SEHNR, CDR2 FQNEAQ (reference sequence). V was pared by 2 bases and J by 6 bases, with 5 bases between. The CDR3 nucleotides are TGTGCCAGCAGCTTATCAGTCGAGCAGTACTTC. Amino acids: CASSLSVEQYF.

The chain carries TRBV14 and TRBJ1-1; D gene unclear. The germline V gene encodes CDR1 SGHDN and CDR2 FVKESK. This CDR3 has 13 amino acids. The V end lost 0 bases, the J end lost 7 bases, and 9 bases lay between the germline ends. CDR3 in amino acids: CASSQDLGSEAFF. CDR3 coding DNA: TGTGCCAGCAGCCAAGACCTAGGAAGTGAAGCTTTCTTT. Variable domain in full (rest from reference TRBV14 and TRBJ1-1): EAGVTQFPSHSVIEKGQTVTLRCDPISGHDNLYWYRRVMGKEIKFLLHFVKESKQDESGMPNNRFLAERTGGTYSTLKVQPAELEDSGVYFCASSQDLGSEAFFGQGTRLTVV.

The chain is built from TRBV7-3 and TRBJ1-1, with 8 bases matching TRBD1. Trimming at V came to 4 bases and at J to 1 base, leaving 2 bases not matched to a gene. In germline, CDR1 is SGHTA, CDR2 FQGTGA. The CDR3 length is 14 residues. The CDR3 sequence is CASSSGQANTEAFF. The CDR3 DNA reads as TGTGCCAGCAGCTCGGGACAGGCGAACACTGAAGCTTTCTTT.

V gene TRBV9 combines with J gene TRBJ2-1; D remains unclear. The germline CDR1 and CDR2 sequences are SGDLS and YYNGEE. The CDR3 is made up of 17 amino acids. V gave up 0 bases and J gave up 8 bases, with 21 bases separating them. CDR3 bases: TGTGCCAGCAGCGTAGGTGTGTGGGTGGGCCGGGTCGATGAGCAGTTCTTC. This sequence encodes CASSVGVWVGRVDEQFF.

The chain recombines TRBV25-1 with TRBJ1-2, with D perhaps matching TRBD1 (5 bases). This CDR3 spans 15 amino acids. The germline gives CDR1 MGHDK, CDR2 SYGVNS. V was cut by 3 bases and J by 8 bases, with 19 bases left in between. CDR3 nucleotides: TGTGCCAGCAGTGATTCGGACAATAGGTCCTACGGCTACACCTTC. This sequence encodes CASSDSDNRSYGYTF.

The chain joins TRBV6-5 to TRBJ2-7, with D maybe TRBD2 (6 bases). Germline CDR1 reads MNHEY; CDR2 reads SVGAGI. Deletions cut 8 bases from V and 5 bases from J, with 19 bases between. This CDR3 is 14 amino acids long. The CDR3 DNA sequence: TGTGCCAGCTATAAAGGGCGGGAAATACACGAGCAGTACTTC. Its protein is CASYKGREIHEQYF.

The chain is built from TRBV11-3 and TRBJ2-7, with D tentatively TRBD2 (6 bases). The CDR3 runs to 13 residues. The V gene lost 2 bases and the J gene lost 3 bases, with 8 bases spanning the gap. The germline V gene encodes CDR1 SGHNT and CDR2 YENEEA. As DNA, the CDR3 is TGTGCCAGCAGCTTAAGGAGGGTCTACGAGCAGTACTTC. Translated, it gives CASSLRRVYEQYF.

The CDR3 region has the DNA TGTGCCAGCAGCTTAGGTGCGGGAGGGCCAGCAGATACGCAGTATTTT. It yields the protein CASSLGAGGPADTQYF. The chain links TRBV7-9 to TRBJ2-3; 9 bases agree with TRBD2. V lost 1 base to trimming and J lost 4 bases; unmatched junction nucleotides: 6. The CDR3 totals 16 residues. CDR1 and CDR2 from the germline V gene are SEHNR and FQNEAQ (reference sequence).

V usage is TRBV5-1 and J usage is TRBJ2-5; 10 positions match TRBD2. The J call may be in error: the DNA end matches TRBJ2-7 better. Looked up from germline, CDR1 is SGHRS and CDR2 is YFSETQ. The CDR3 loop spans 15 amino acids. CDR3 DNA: TGCGCCAGCAGCCGTGGAGCGGGAGGGTCGTACGAGCAGTACTTC. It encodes CASSRGAGGSYEQYF.

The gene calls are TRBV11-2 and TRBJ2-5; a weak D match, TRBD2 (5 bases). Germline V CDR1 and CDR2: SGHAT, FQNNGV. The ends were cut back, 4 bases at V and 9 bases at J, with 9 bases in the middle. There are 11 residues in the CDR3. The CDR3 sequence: CASSSAGAQYF. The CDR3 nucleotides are TGTGCCAGCAGCTCAGCCGGGGCCCAGTACTTC.

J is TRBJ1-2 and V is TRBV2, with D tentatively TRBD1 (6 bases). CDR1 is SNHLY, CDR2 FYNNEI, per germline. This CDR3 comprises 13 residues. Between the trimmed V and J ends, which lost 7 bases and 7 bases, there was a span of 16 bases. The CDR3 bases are TGTGCCAGCAACGGGCTGGGGGCGAGTGGCTACACCTTC. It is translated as CASNGLGASGYTF.

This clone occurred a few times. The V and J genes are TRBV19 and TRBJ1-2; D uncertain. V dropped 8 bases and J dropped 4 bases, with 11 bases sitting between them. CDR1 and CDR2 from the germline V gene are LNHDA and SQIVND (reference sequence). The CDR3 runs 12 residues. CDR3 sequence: CASAPASYGYTF. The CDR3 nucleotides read TGTGCCAGTGCCCCGGCCAGCTATGGCTACACCTTC.

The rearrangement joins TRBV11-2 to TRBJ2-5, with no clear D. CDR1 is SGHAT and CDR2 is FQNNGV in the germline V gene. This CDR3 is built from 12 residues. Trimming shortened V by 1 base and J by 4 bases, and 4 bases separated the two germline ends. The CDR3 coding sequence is TGTGCCAGCAGCTTAGGGGCAGAGACCCAGTACTTC. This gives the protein CASSLGAETQYF. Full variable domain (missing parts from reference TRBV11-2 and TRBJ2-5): EAGVAQSPRYKIIEKRQSVAFWCNPISGHATLYWYQQILGQGPKLLIQFQNNGVVDDSQLPKDRFSAERLKGVDSTLKIQPAKLEDSAVYLCASSLGAETQYFGPGTRLLVL.

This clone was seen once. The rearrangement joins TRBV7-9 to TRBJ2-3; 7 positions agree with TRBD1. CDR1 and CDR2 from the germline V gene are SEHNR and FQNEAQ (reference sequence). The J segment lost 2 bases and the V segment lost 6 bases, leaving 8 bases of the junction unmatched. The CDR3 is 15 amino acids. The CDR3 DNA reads TGTGCCAGCAGTTTGGGACAGAGCTTCACAGATACGCAGTATTTT. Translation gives CASSLGQSFTDTQYF. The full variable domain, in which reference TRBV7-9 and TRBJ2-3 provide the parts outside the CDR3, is DTGVSQNPRHKITKRGQNVTFRCDPISEHNRLYWYRQTLGQGPEFLTYFQNEAQLEKSRLLSDRFSAERPKGSFSTLEIQRTEQGDSAMYLCASSLGQSFTDTQYFGPGTRLTVL.

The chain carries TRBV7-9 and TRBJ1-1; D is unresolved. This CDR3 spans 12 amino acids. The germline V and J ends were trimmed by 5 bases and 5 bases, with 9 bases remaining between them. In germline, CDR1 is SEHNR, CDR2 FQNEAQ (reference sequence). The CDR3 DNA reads TGTGCCAGCAGCCCCCTCGTGACTGAAGCTTTCTTT. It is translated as CASSPLVTEAFF. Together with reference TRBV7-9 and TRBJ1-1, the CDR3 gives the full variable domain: DTGVSQNPRHKITKRGQNVTFRCDPISEHNRLYWYRQTLGQGPEFLTYFQNEAQLEKSRLLSDRFSAERPKGSFSTLEIQRTEQGDSAMYLCASSPLVTEAFFGQGTRLTVV.

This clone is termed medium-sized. The CDR3 nucleotides read TGTGCCAGTAGTATAGGTTCGTTTGAGGGCAGGAACACTGAAGCTTTCTTT. This codes for CASSIGSFEGRNTEAFF. This chain connects TRBV19 to TRBJ1-1; the D is unclear. Germline CDR1 is LNHDA and CDR2 is SQIVND (reference sequence). V was cut by 1 base and J by 1 base, with 16 bases left in between. This CDR3 contains 17 residues.

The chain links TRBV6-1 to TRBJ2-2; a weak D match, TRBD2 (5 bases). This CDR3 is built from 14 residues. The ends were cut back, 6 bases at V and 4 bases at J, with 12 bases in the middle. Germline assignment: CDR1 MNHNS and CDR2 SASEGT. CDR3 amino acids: CASRLELLTGELFF. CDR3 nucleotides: TGTGCCAGCAGACTAGAGCTTCTCACCGGGGAGCTGTTTTTT.

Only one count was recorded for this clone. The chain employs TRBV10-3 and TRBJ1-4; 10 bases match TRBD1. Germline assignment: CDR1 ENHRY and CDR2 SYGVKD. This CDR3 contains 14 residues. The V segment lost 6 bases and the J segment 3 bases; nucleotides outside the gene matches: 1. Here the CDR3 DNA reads TGTGCCATCAGCGGGACAGGGGCTAATGAAAAACTGTTTTTT. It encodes CAISGTGANEKLFF.

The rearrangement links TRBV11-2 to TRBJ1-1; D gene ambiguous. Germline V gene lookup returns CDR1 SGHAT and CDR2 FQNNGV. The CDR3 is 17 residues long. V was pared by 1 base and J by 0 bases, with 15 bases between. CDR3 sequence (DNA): TGTGCCAGCAGCTTAGCTCAACGATGGACCCTGAACACTGAAGCTTTCTTT. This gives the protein CASSLAQRWTLNTEAFF. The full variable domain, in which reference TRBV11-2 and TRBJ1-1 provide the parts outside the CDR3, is EAGVAQSPRYKIIEKRQSVAFWCNPISGHATLYWYQQILGQGPKLLIQFQNNGVVDDSQLPKDRFSAERLKGVDSTLKIQPAKLEDSAVYLCASSLAQRWTLNTEAFFGQGTRLTVV.

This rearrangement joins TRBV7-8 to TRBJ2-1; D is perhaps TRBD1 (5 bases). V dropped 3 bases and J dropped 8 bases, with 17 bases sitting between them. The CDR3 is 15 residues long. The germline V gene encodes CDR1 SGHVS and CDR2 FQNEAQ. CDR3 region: CASSLTESRSHEQFF. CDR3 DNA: TGTGCCAGCAGCTTGACAGAGTCGAGATCCCATGAGCAGTTCTTC.

CDR3 residues: CASRVGLSGNTIYF. The CDR3 region has the DNA TGTGCCAGCAGAGTAGGACTCTCTGGAAACACCATATATTTT. The chain has TRBV2 and TRBJ1-3; no firm D call. CDR3 length: 14 amino acids. CDR1 SNHLY and CDR2 FYNNEI come from the germline V gene. Trimming took off 6 bases at V and 0 bases at J, with 9 bases between the two ends.